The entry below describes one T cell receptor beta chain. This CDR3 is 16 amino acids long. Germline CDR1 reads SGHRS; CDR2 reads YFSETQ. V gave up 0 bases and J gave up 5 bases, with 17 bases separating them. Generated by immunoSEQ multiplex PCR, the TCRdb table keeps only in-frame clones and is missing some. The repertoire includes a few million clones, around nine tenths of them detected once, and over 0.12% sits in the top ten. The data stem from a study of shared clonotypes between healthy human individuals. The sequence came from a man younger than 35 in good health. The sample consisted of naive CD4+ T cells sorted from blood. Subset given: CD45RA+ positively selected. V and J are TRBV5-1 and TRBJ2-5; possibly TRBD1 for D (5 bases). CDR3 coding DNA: TGCGCCAGCAGCTTGGCCTTAGGGGCTATTACGGAGACCCAGTACTTC. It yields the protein CASSLALGAITETQYF.